The rows below give T cell receptor beta chains drawn from one sample of a study of shared clonotypes between healthy human individuals. The method was immunoSEQ multiplex PCR; TCRdb's version includes in-frame clones alone and lacks a portion of them. The sample includes roughly 1,000,000 clones, around 82% of them seen just once. The material sequenced was memory CD4+ T cells from PBMCs. Source of these receptors: a man between 18 and 29 years old in good health. Some clones in this sample may be carry-over from other donors' samples. Each CDR3 is given with its conserved first and last residue. A D gene is named only where the DNA matches it firmly. Only part of the rows carry a size: once, few, many, or a class if the clone is expanded.

CDR3 length	V gene	clone size	J gene	D gene	CDR3 DNA	CDR3 protein
14	TRBV6-1	-	TRBJ2-7	-	TGTGCCAGCAGTGAAGGGGGGACGGTATACGAGCAGTACTTC	CASSEGGTVYEQYF
16	TRBV19	-	TRBJ1-2	TRBD1	TGTGCCAGTAGTATCTCAAACCCCGGGACAGGCTATGGCTACACCTTC	CASSISNPGTGYGYTF
11	TRBV7-8	-	TRBJ2-1	-	TGTGCCAGCAGCCATGGGCATGAGCAGTTCTTC	CASSHGHEQFF
14	TRBV7-3	-	TRBJ2-5	-	TGTGCCAGCAGCAAGAATTCGGGGGCGGAGACCCAGTACTTC	CASSKNSGAETQYF
18	TRBV28	-	TRBJ1-1	-	TGTGCCAGCAGTTTCTACCCTTCACCGGGACGGCGGAACACTGAAGCTTTCTTT	CASSFYPSPGRRNTEAFF
12	TRBV2	-	TRBJ2-1	-	TGTGCCAGCAGCGAGGGGTTTTATGAGCAGTTCTTC	CASSEGFYEQFF
13	TRBV18	-	TRBJ2-5	-	TGTGCCAGCTCACCAGGGAACCAAGAGACCCAGTACTTC	CASSPGNQETQYF
15	TRBV5-1	-	TRBJ1-4	TRBD1	TGCGCCAGCAGGGGACAGGGGGCCTCTAATGAAAAACTGTTTTTT	CASRGQGASNEKLFF
15	TRBV11-2	once	TRBJ2-1	TRBD1	TGTGCCAGCAGCTTAGTAATAGGACAGGGACACGAGCAGTTCTTC	CASSLVIGQGHEQFF
11	TRBV6-1	-	TRBJ1-1	-	TGTGCCAGCAGTGAGGAACAAAGGGCTTTCTTT	CASSEEQRAFF
16	TRBV28	once	TRBJ2-1	TRBD1	TGTGCCAGCAGGGGGACAGATAGGTTCGGCTACAATGAGCAGTTCTTC	CASRGTDRFGYNEQFF
14	TRBV10-3	-	TRBJ1-3	-	TGTGCCATCAGTGAGTCTGGTAGGGTTGACACCATATATTTT	CAISESGRVDTIYF
16	TRBV15	-	TRBJ1-4	-	TGTGCCACCAGCAGCTGGGGGGATGCAACTAATGAAAAACTGTTTTTT	CATSSWGDATNEKLFF
11	TRBV10-3	-	TRBJ1-2	-	TGTGCCATCAGTGAGTCTGGGCGCTACACCTTC	CAISESGRYTF
15	TRBV19	-	TRBJ2-1	-	TGTGCCAGTAGTATCGAATGGCGGGAATACAATGAGCAGTTCTTC	CASSIEWREYNEQFF
14	TRBV11-2	-	TRBJ1-2	-	TGTGCCAGCAGCTCAATACCGGACAGCTATGGCTACACCTTC	CASSSIPDSYGYTF
20	TRBV18	-	TRBJ2-6	TRBD2	TGTGCCAGCTCACCACCCTTAGCGGGAGGATCGAGCTCTGGGGCCAACGTCCTGACTTTC	CASSPPLAGGSSSGANVLTF
14	TRBV5-1	once	TRBJ1-3	-	TGCGCCAGCAGCCCTCAGGGAGGTGGAAACACCATATATTTT	CASSPQGGGNTIYF
13	TRBV4-3	many	TRBJ1-2	-	TGCGCCAGCAGCCAATATCAGGGTTATGGCTACACCTTC	CASSQYQGYGYTF
15	TRBV5-6	once	TRBJ2-1	-	TGTGCCAGCAGCTCGTGGGATCTCCTATACAATGAGCAGTTCTTC	CASSSWDLLYNEQFF
14	TRBV5-4	-	TRBJ2-3	-	TGTGCCAGCAGGAGGAAGGTTGGGACAGATACGCAGTATTTT	CASRRKVGTDTQYF
15	TRBV7-9	many	TRBJ2-2	-	TGTGCCAGCAGCCAACGACTAGTTGGTACCGGGGAGCTGTTTTTT	CASSQRLVGTGELFF
19	TRBV18	-	TRBJ2-3	TRBD2	TGTGCCAGCTCACCAGCCTCGGGACTAGCGGGAGAGGGCACAGATACGCAGTATTTT	CASSPASGLAGEGTDTQYF
16	TRBV6-5	-	TRBJ1-1	-	TGTGCCAGCAGTTACCTTGTCTGGACAGCCCAGACTGAAGCTTTCTTT	CASSYLVWTAQTEAFF
14	TRBV16	-	TRBJ1-2	-	TGTGCCAGCAGCCCCCGACAGAGCTACTATGGCTACACCTTC	CASSPRQSYYGYTF
14	TRBV9	-	TRBJ1-1	-	TGTGCCAGCAGCGCCCAGAGATCCAACACTGAAGCTTTCTTT	CASSAQRSNTEAFF
17	TRBV28	once	TRBJ2-1	-	TGTGCCAGCAGTTTAGGGGCGTTGGCTTTGGCTGGGGATGAGCAGTTCTTC	CASSLGALALAGDEQFF
13	TRBV5-4	-	TRBJ1-1	-	TGCGCCAGCAGCCACCCCCTTCGCCCTGAAGCTTTCTTT	CASSHPLRPEAFF
14	TRBV28	-	TRBJ1-2	-	TGTGCCAGCCGTAGGGGGGCGGCCCTCTATGGCTACACCTTC	CASRRGAALYGYTF
18	TRBV7-2	-	TRBJ2-3	TRBD2	TGTGCCAGCAGCCGCACCTCTGGGACTAGCGGTTGGGGGGCTACGCAGTATTTT	CASSRTSGTSGWGATQYF
16	TRBV7-2	once	TRBJ2-5	TRBD2	TGTGCCAGCAGCTTTCCGGGACTAGCGGGATTTGAGACCCAGTACTTC	CASSFPGLAGFETQYF
16	TRBV2	-	TRBJ2-1	TRBD2	TGTGCCAGCAGCGATCTTACTAGCGGGCAGAGGAATGAGCAGTTCTTC	CASSDLTSGQRNEQFF
17	TRBV27	once	TRBJ2-3	TRBD2	TGTGCCAGCAGTTCGTTGACTAGCGGGAGGAGGCGAGATACGCAGTATTTT	CASSSLTSGRRRDTQYF
17	TRBV11-3	-	TRBJ2-5	TRBD2	TGTGCCAGCAGCTTAGGTGCTAGCGGGAGTACTGTGGAGACCCAGTACTTC	CASSLGASGSTVETQYF
14	TRBV5-6	-	TRBJ1-1	-	TGTGCCAGCAGTATGGCTGGGGTGAACACTGAAGCTTTCTTT	CASSMAGVNTEAFF
14	TRBV5-1	once	TRBJ2-1	-	TGCGCCAGCAGTTTTGGGCTCTCCTACAATGAGCAGTTCTTC	CASSFGLSYNEQFF
16	TRBV5-4	-	TRBJ1-2	-	TGTGCCAGCAGCTCCCCAGGGGTTCTTAGCCGGAATGGCTACACCTTC	CASSSPGVLSRNGYTF
13	TRBV7-2	-	TRBJ2-1	TRBD1	TGTGCCAGCAGCCCGAGACAGGGGGCCGAGCAGTTCTTC	CASSPRQGAEQFF
15	TRBV5-1	-	TRBJ2-7	-	TGCGCCAGCAGCTTGGCGTCAGGAGGTCCGTACGAGCAGTACTTC	CASSLASGGPYEQYF
12	TRBV18	-	TRBJ2-3	-	TGTGCCAGCTCCCCGCGCACAGATACGCAGTATTTT	CASSPRTDTQYF
16	TRBV4-1	-	TRBJ2-7	TRBD1	TGCGCCAGCAGCCGCTTAGGGACAGATCCCCCCTACGAGCAGTACTTC	CASSRLGTDPPYEQYF